The table lists the clone carrying this TCR beta chain with a count of one. The entry originates in a study of T cell changes during pregnancy in multiple sclerosis. With V trimmed by 0 bases and J by 0 bases, 6 bases remained unmatched. Germline lookup yields CDR1 SEHNR and CDR2 FQNEAQ (reference sequence). The CDR3 runs 18 residues. TCRdb's copy holds only in-frame clones and misses some; the assay was immunoSEQ multiplex PCR. The data show just over 90,000 clones, 75% to 95% seen once. Specimen: peripheral blood, collected after pregnancy. The origin of this receptor is a female donor in good health, enrolled as a control in a pregnancy study. The chain joins TRBV7-9 to TRBJ2-1; TRBD1 agrees at 9 bases. The CDR3 nucleotides are TGTGCCAGCAGCTTAGCCCCCGGACAGGGGCGCTCCTACAATGAGCAGTTCTTC. Translated, it gives CASSLAPGQGRSYNEQFF.